Below, 20 T cell receptor beta chains from the same sample are listed, as sequenced in a study of blood T cell repertoires in COVID-19. Generated by immunoSEQ multiplex PCR, the TCRdb table keeps only in-frame clones and is missing some. The profile shows 9,900 or so clones, 80% to 90% of them singletons. Sequencing was carried out using peripheral blood. The receptors derive from a human donor in a cohort sampled during active COVID-19.

The gene calls are TRBV28 and TRBJ1-4, with unresolved D. Trimming cost V 3 bases and J 5 bases, with 10 bases left between them. The germline V gene encodes CDR1 MDHEN and CDR2 SYDVKM. This CDR3 has 14 amino acids. Here the CDR3 DNA reads TGTGCCAGCAGTTTTATGGGAGAGAATGAAAAACTGTTTTTT. It codes for CASSFMGENEKLFF.

A single count supports this clone. V is TRBV6-6 and J is TRBJ2-3; no definite D call. V gave up 2 bases and J gave up 2 bases, with 8 bases separating them. Germline assignment: CDR1 MNHNY and CDR2 SVGAGI (reference sequence). CDR3 length: 14 residues. CDR3 residues: CASSYRDTTDTQYF. CDR3 nucleotides: TGTGCCAGCAGTTACCGAGACACCACAGATACGCAGTATTTT.

This clone was seen only once. The chain is built from TRBV6-5 and TRBJ1-2; D remains ambiguous. Trimming removed 5 bases from V and 8 bases from J, with 18 bases in between. This CDR3 spans 14 amino acids. Germline CDR1 and CDR2: MNHEY and SVGAGI. Written as DNA, the CDR3 is TGTGCCAGCAGTCCCCTAGGTGGCTCCGAGGGCTACACCTTC. Protein product: CASSPLGGSEGYTF.

The chain joins TRBV2 to TRBJ1-5, with 8 bases matching TRBD1. The V and J ends lost 6 bases and 5 bases, in that order; junction bases with no gene match: 3. Germline-derived CDR1 and CDR2 are SNHLY and FYNNEI. This CDR3 region has 13 residues. The CDR3 here is CASRPDRDQPQHF. The CDR3 DNA sequence: TGTGCCAGCAGACCGGACAGGGATCAGCCCCAGCATTTT.

This sequence joins TRBV7-9 and TRBJ2-3; the D gene is possibly TRBD2 (5 bases). V shed 9 bases and J shed 5 bases, with 18 bases lying between them. This CDR3 is built from 14 residues. Germline values: CDR1 SEHNR, CDR2 FQNEAQ (reference sequence). The CDR3 region has the DNA TGTGCCAGTTCCCTTCGGGGTGACTTAGATACGCAGTATTTT. Residues: CASSLRGDLDTQYF.

This sequence joins TRBV5-8 and TRBJ1-4, with 9 bases that match TRBD1. Germline V lookup: CDR1 SGHTS, CDR2 YDEGEE. CDR3 size: 15 residues. V was clipped by 4 bases and J by 5 bases; unmatched bases: 6. As DNA, the CDR3 is TGTGCCAGCAGCCCCCCCGGGACAGGGAATGAAAAACTGTTTTTT. As protein: CASSPPGTGNEKLFF.

The V and J genes are TRBV2 and TRBJ1-2; perhaps TRBD1 as D (5 bases). From germline, CDR1 is SNHLY and CDR2 FYNNEI. The CDR3 length is 11 residues. Trimming removed 5 bases from V and 7 bases from J, with 8 bases in between. CDR3 residues: CASSPQGGYTF. CDR3 in DNA: TGTGCCAGCAGTCCTCAGGGTGGCTACACCTTC.

This chain's CDR3 is CASRGAASSGNTIYF. Written as DNA, the CDR3 is TGTGCCAGCAGGGGGGCAGCTAGCTCTGGAAACACCATATATTTT. The chain joins TRBV7-9 to TRBJ1-3, with D tentatively TRBD1 (6 bases). Germline loops: CDR1 SEHNR, CDR2 FQNEAQ (reference sequence). This CDR3 has 15 residues. V shed 6 bases and J shed 0 bases, with 12 bases lying between them.

The chain links TRBV5-1 to TRBJ1-2; 10 nucleotides match TRBD1. The CDR3 contains 14 residues. The junction had 8 bases not matched to a gene; V was cut back by 4 bases and J by 8 bases. Per germline, CDR1 SGHRS and CDR2 YFSETQ. This chain's CDR3 is CASSPLTGGSGYTF. CDR3 DNA sequence: TGCGCCAGCAGCCCCTTGACAGGGGGCAGCGGCTACACCTTC.

V gene TRBV27 combines with J gene TRBJ2-7; TRBD1 might be the D (5 bases). Trimming removed 4 bases at V and 3 bases at J, with 16 bases between. The CDR3 runs to 15 residues. CDR1 is MNHEY, CDR2 SMNVEV, per germline (reference sequence). CDR3 DNA: TGTGCCAGCAGTTCAGGACATGCCCCCAACTACGAGCAGTACTTC. As protein: CASSSGHAPNYEQYF.

The chain couples TRBV5-6 to TRBJ2-7; TRBD2 might be the D (5 bases). V was trimmed by 1 base and J by 0 bases, leaving 8 bases between them. CDR3 length: 14 amino acids. Germline loops: CDR1 SGHDT, CDR2 YYEEEE. The CDR3 protein is CASSLSGSSYEQYF. In DNA form, the CDR3 reads TGTGCCAGCAGCTTGTCGGGGAGCTCCTACGAGCAGTACTTC.

The chain combines TRBV3-1 (or the pseudogene TRBV3-2) with TRBJ2-7, with 8 bases aligning to TRBD2. With 6 bases clipped from V and 2 bases from J, the junction kept 6 bases outside the gene matches. The CDR3 contains 14 residues. Per the germline V gene, CDR1 is LGHDT and CDR2 is YNNKEL (reference sequence). This CDR3 reads CASRGGGLTYEQYF. CDR3 DNA sequence: TGTGCCAGCAGAGGCGGGGGGCTTACCTACGAGCAGTACTTC.

V and J are TRBV6-1 and TRBJ1-5; D perhaps matches TRBD1 (6 bases). Trimming took off 2 bases at V and 2 bases at J, with 13 bases between the two ends. Germline V CDR1 and CDR2: MNHNS, SASEGT. The CDR3 totals 16 residues. As DNA, the CDR3 is TGTGCCAGCAGTGAAATGGGGGGGCGAGGCAATCAGCCCCAGCATTTT. This translates into CASSEMGGRGNQPQHF.

The genes are TRBV30 and TRBJ2-2; no firm D call. V lost 2 bases to trimming and J lost 5 bases, with 18 bases between them. This CDR3 has 16 residues. Per germline, CDR1 GTSNPN and CDR2 SVGIG (reference sequence). As DNA, the CDR3 is TGTGCCTGGAGTCCGACGACGGCCGCGAGGACCGGGGAGCTGTTTTTT. This gives the protein CAWSPTTAARTGELFF.

This clone showed up just once. This chain connects TRBV5-6 to TRBJ2-3; D not certain. CDR1 and CDR2 (germline): SGHDT, YYEEEE. V lost 1 base and J 2 bases, leaving 5 bases between the germline ends. The CDR3 loop spans 13 amino acids. CDR3 sequence reads: CASSLTFTDTQYF. The CDR3 DNA is TGTGCCAGCAGCTTGACATTCACAGATACGCAGTATTTT. The variable domain in full, completed from reference TRBV5-6 and TRBJ2-3, reads DAGVTQSPTHLIKTRGQQVTLRCSPKSGHDTVSWYQQALGQGPQFIFQYYEEEERQRGNFPDRFSGHQFPNYSSELNVNALLLGDSALYLCASSLTFTDTQYFGPGTRLTVL.

The chain employs TRBV28 and TRBJ2-5, with 7 bases matching TRBD2. V was clipped by 7 bases and J by 9 bases; unmatched bases: 8. Germline assignment: CDR1 MDHEN and CDR2 SYDVKM. This CDR3 spans 12 amino acids. The CDR3 DNA reads as TGTGCCAGCATAGAGCTTGGGGGGGCCCAGTACTTC. This codes for CASIELGGAQYF.

The chain is built from TRBV29-1 and TRBJ2-7, with no clear D. Germline-derived CDR1 and CDR2 are SQVTM and ANQGSEA. CDR3 length: 13 amino acids. V dropped 4 bases and J dropped 2 bases, with 12 bases sitting between them. The CDR3 is CSVAISGTYEQYF. The CDR3 nucleotides read TGCAGCGTTGCCATTAGTGGTACCTACGAGCAGTACTTC.

This rearrangement joins TRBV5-1 to TRBJ1-4; a possible D gene is TRBD1 (5 bases). The germline CDR1 and CDR2 sequences are SGHRS and YFSETQ. The CDR3 totals 13 residues. V was cut by 5 bases and J by 7 bases, with 12 bases left in between. The chain's CDR3 is CASRDTAAEKLFF. The CDR3 DNA reads as TGCGCCAGCAGGGACACGGCGGCTGAAAAACTGTTTTTT.

The chain has TRBV5-6 and TRBJ2-7; 8 positions match TRBD1. This CDR3 is built from 15 residues. The trim removed 0 bases at V and 2 bases at J, leaving 4 bases unmatched. The V gene's germline CDR1 is SGHDT and CDR2 YYEEEE. CDR3 amino acids: CASSLVRDRTYEQYF. The CDR3 DNA sequence: TGTGCCAGCAGCTTGGTAAGGGACAGGACCTACGAGCAGTACTTC.

The chain links TRBV4-2 to TRBJ2-5, with 16 bases that match TRBD2. The CDR3 runs 19 residues. Germline CDR1 is LGHNA and CDR2 is YNFKEQ. V lost 1 base and J lost 4; bases outside the gene matches: 9. The CDR3 DNA reads as TGTGCCAGCAGCCAAGTGGCTGGGACTAGCGGGGGGGCGGGAGAGACCCAGTACTTC. The encoded protein is CASSQVAGTSGGAGETQYF.